This entry lists 26 T cell receptor beta chains sequenced from one sample in a study of vaccination and CD4 T cells after COVID-19. The Oncomine TCR Beta short-read assay was applied to DNA of cultured CD4+ T cells. It was from cultured CD4+ T cells that genomic DNA was extracted. TCRdb passed the PCR reads through MiXCR, listing each CDR3 protein once. The data hold nearly 8,000 distinct CDR3 sequences, with 41% observed a single time. Treatment reported: approximately 11-day PBMC culture with coronavirus spike peptide pools or control peptides (ViraFEST assay). CD4+ T-cell collection from the unexposed donor predated the COVID-19 pandemic (2011-2018). These TCRs are of unknown antigen specificity. Sample: CD4+ T cells from blood, cultured in vitro. These receptors were obtained from a human donor in good health.

DNA for the CDR3: TGTGCCAGCAGCCTGACACAGAACACTGAAGCTTTCTTT. Protein product: CASSLTQNTEAFF. The J gene is TRBJ1-1, the V gene TRBV7-8; D uncertain. V was cut by 5 bases and J by 1 base, with 8 bases left in between. The CDR3 runs to 13 residues. The germline gives CDR1 SGHVS, CDR2 FQNEAQ.

The genes are TRBV18 and TRBJ2-5; D gene ambiguous. Between the trimmed V and J ends, which lost 2 bases and 5 bases, there was a span of 12 bases. CDR1 is KGHSH, CDR2 LQKENI, per germline. This CDR3 is built from 14 residues. The CDR3 DNA reads as TGTGCCAGCTCACCATTCGGGCGCGATGAGACCCAGTACTTC. This translates into CASSPFGRDETQYF. Looking up the rest from reference TRBV18 and TRBJ2-5 gives the full variable domain: NAGVMQNPRHLVRRRGQEARLRCSPMKGHSHVYWYRQLPEEGLKFMVYLQKENIIDESGMPKERFSAEFPKEGPSILRIQQVVRGDSAAYFCASSPFGRDETQYFGPGTRLLVL.

The CDR3: CASSLGGGRYEQYF. In nucleotides, the CDR3 is TGTGCCAGCAGTTTAGGCGGCGGGAGATACGAGCAGTACTTC. The chain is built from TRBV12-3 or TRBV12-4 and TRBJ2-7; TRBD2 aligns across 7 bases. The CDR3 loop spans 14 amino acids. V gave up 1 base and J gave up 4 bases; unmatched junction bases: 4.

This chain joins TRBV7-2 and TRBJ1-3; D not certain. The length of the CDR3 is 15 residues. Looked up from germline, CDR1 is SGHTA and CDR2 is FQGNSA. The V end was cut by 4 bases, the J end by 2 bases, with 12 bases between. The CDR3 loop reads CASSSDMVTGNTIYF. The CDR3 nucleotides read TGTGCCAGCAGCTCGGATATGGTGACTGGAAACACCATATATTTT.

J is TRBJ2-3 and V is TRBV7-2, with D possibly matching TRBD2 (6 bases). Trimming took off 1 base at V and 2 bases at J, with 25 bases between the two ends. The germline V gene encodes CDR1 SGHTA and CDR2 FQGNSA. The CDR3 runs 20 residues. This chain's CDR3 is CASSLVLELGWRGDTDTQYF. The CDR3 DNA sequence: TGTGCCAGCAGCTTAGTTCTAGAGTTGGGGTGGAGGGGTGACACAGATACGCAGTATTTT.

CDR3 DNA: TGTGCCAGCAGTTTGGACAGGGGGCCCTATGGCTACACCTTC. As protein: CASSLDRGPYGYTF. V gene TRBV6-2 or TRBV6-3 combines with J gene TRBJ1-2, with 11 bases matching TRBD1. CDR1 and CDR2 (germline): MNHEY, SVGEGT. V trimming: 4 bases; J trimming: 4 bases; junction bases outside the gene matches: 2. The CDR3 runs to 14 residues.

This chain uses TRBV12-3 or TRBV12-4 with TRBJ2-7, with a weak D call TRBD1 (6 bases). V shed 6 bases and J shed 0 bases, with 9 bases lying between them. The CDR3 spans 13 residues. The CDR3 region has the DNA TGTGCCAGCAGACGGGGACACTCCTACGAGCAGTACTTC. It translates to CASRRGHSYEQYF.

This clonotype was detected only a few times. V gene TRBV6-1 combines with J gene TRBJ1-1; D perhaps matches TRBD1 (6 bases). The V and J ends lost 6 bases and 5 bases respectively, with 13 bases between them. The germline V gene encodes CDR1 MNHNS and CDR2 SASEGT. The CDR3 consists of 13 residues. The DNA for the CDR3 is TGTGCCAGCAGAGGACAGCGGGGGACTGAAGCTTTCTTT. It specifies CASRGQRGTEAFF.

The rearrangement links TRBV30 to TRBJ1-2; D remains ambiguous. This CDR3 contains 13 residues. Trimming cost V 4 bases and J 0 bases, with 9 bases left between them. Germline assignment: CDR1 GTSNPN and CDR2 SVGIG (reference sequence). The CDR3: CAWTPSANYGYTF. CDR3 sequence (DNA): TGTGCCTGGACTCCTAGCGCTAACTATGGCTACACCTTC.

V usage is TRBV20-1 and J usage is TRBJ2-1; 7 bases are shared with TRBD2. CDR3 length: 12 amino acids. Germline CDR1 DFQATT, CDR2 SNEGSKA (reference sequence). The junction had 5 bases not matched to a gene; V was cut back by 2 bases and J by 10 bases. The CDR3 sequence is CSARRSGEEQFF. The DNA for the CDR3 is TGCAGTGCTAGACGGAGCGGGGAAGAGCAGTTCTTC.

The chain has TRBV11-1 and TRBJ2-7, with D possibly TRBD2 on 6 matching bases. The V end was cut by 1 base, the J end by 1 base, with 11 bases between. The CDR3 loop spans 15 amino acids. Germline assignment: CDR1 SGHAT and CDR2 FQDESV (reference sequence). The CDR3 DNA reads as TGTGCCAGCAGCTTAGGACCGGGAGAATCCTACGAGCAGTACTTC. Translated: CASSLGPGESYEQYF.

The rearrangement uses TRBV6-2 or TRBV6-3 and TRBJ1-5; D unresolved. Trimming took 3 bases from V and 7 from J, leaving 13 bases between them. Germline CDR1 MNHEY, CDR2 SVGEGT. This CDR3 is built from 14 residues. CDR3 in amino acids: CASSYGSGNQPQHF. The CDR3 coding sequence is TGTGCCAGCAGTTATGGTTCGGGTAACCAGCCCCAGCATTTT.

The genes are TRBV11-2 and TRBJ1-2; D might be TRBD1 (5 bases). Trimming took off 6 bases at V and 9 bases at J, with 14 bases between the two ends. The CDR3 runs to 12 residues. Germline V lookup: CDR1 SGHAT, CDR2 FQNNGV. CDR3 in DNA: TGTGCCAGCAGACCGGTGGGGGGGAGCTACACCTTC. Translating it yields CASRPVGGSYTF.

CDR3 protein: CATSRVELNTEAFF. Written as DNA, the CDR3 is TGTGCCACCAGCAGAGTGGAACTGAACACTGAAGCTTTCTTT. The V call is TRBV15, the J call TRBJ1-1; no clear D gene. Germline V gene lookup returns CDR1 LNHNV and CDR2 YYDKDF (reference sequence). The V end lost 1 base, the J end lost 0 bases, and 6 bases lay between the germline ends. The length of the CDR3 is 14 residues.

The chain carries TRBV6-2 or TRBV6-3 and TRBJ2-5; D gene unclear. CDR1 is MNHEY and CDR2 is SVGEGT in the germline V gene. The CDR3 is 12 residues long. V lost 0 bases, J lost 5 bases, and 4 bases lay in between. The CDR3 DNA reads as TGTGCCAGCAGTTACTCGAGGGAGACCCAGTACTTC. Amino acids: CASSYSRETQYF.

This CDR3 reads CASSYSGGRGTGELFF. In DNA form, the CDR3 reads TGTGCCAGCAGTTACTCGGGCGGGAGGGGAACCGGGGAGCTGTTTTTT. The rearrangement uses TRBV6-5 and TRBJ2-2, with 9 positions matching TRBD2. Germline values: CDR1 MNHEY, CDR2 SVGAGI. The CDR3 length is 16 residues. J gave up 5 bases and V 0 bases, and 4 bases lay outside the gene matches.

The chain joins TRBV7-9 to TRBJ2-2, with 16 bases that match TRBD2. V trimming: 4 bases; J trimming: 8 bases; junction bases outside the gene matches: 13. Germline CDR1 reads SEHNR; CDR2 reads FQNEAQ (reference sequence). The CDR3 extends over 19 amino acids. Here the CDR3 reads CASSSGGLAGGPSVGELFF. CDR3 bases: TGTGCCAGCAGCTCCGGGGGACTAGCGGGAGGGCCCTCGGTTGGGGAGCTGTTTTTT.

V is TRBV11-1 and J is TRBJ2-3; the match to TRBD1 covers 11 bases. The CDR3 covers 18 residues. The germline V gene encodes CDR1 SGHAT and CDR2 FQDESV (reference sequence). After removal of 4 bases from V and 0 bases from J, the junction contained 9 bases not matched to a gene. The CDR3 sequence is CASSSGQGARVSTDTQYF. In DNA, the CDR3 is TGTGCCAGCAGCTCCGGACAGGGGGCTCGAGTGAGCACAGATACGCAGTATTTT.

The chain carries TRBV2 and TRBJ1-1, with D unclear. Germline lookup yields CDR1 SNHLY and CDR2 FYNNEI. V lost 9 bases, J lost 2 bases, and 10 bases lay in between. This CDR3 contains 12 residues. CDR3 loop: CASGYSNTEAFF. As DNA, the CDR3 is TGTGCCAGTGGATATTCAAACACTGAAGCTTTCTTT.

This clonotype has just a few counts. The chain combines TRBV20-1 with TRBJ1-4; D is uncertain. This CDR3 has 12 residues. Germline-derived CDR1 and CDR2 are DFQATT and SNEGSKA (reference sequence). The V end lost 0 bases, the J end lost 8 bases, and 7 bases lay between the germline ends. For the CDR3, the DNA is TGCAGTGCTAGAGAGATGGGGGAAAAACTGTTTTTT. It encodes CSAREMGEKLFF.

The rearrangement joins TRBV5-1 to TRBJ2-5; TRBD2 is a possible D gene (5 bases). V was clipped by 3 bases and J by 2 bases, with 8 bases between them. CDR1 is SGHRS and CDR2 is YFSETQ in the germline V gene. CDR3 length: 13 amino acids. This CDR3 is CASSSRGQETQYF. For the CDR3, the DNA is TGCGCCAGCAGCTCCCGGGGACAAGAGACCCAGTACTTC.

The chain couples TRBV11-3 to TRBJ1-2; possibly TRBD1 for D (5 bases). Germline CDR1 and CDR2: SGHNT and YENEEA. V was trimmed by 5 bases and J by 8 bases, leaving 24 bases between them. The CDR3 length is 16 residues. The chain's CDR3 is CASSPSPGELACGYTF. The CDR3 region has the DNA TGTGCCAGCAGCCCATCACCGGGGGAACTTGCCTGCGGCTACACCTTC.

The chain joins TRBV6-2 or TRBV6-3 to TRBJ2-7; D unclear. Between the trimmed V and J ends, which lost 0 bases and 4 bases, there was a span of 19 bases. Looked up from germline, CDR1 is MNHEY and CDR2 is SVGEGT. This CDR3 comprises 17 residues. The CDR3 reads CASSYSISRNPIYEQYF. The DNA for the CDR3 is TGTGCCAGCAGTTACTCGATTAGTAGGAACCCGATATACGAGCAGTACTTC.

The chain is built from TRBV20-1 and TRBJ1-5; TRBD1 might be the D (6 bases). Trimming took off 8 bases at V and 3 bases at J, with 14 bases between the two ends. CDR1 is DFQATT and CDR2 is SNEGSKA in the germline V gene (reference sequence). The CDR3 has 13 residues. The CDR3: CSPLGGPNQPQHF. The CDR3 DNA reads TGCAGTCCTCTAGGGGGACCCAATCAGCCCCAGCATTTT.

This clonotype was counted a few times. This chain joins TRBV20-1 and TRBJ2-7; maybe TRBD1 (6 bases). V was pared by 3 bases and J by 4 bases, with 16 bases between. The CDR3 covers 14 residues. From germline, CDR1 is DFQATT and CDR2 SNEGSKA (reference sequence). CDR3 sequence reads: CSARDRTQFYEQYF. In nucleotides, the CDR3 is TGCAGTGCTAGGGACAGAACCCAGTTTTACGAGCAGTACTTC.

This clonotype was observed a handful of times. V is TRBV7-9 and J is TRBJ2-7; D remains ambiguous. The CDR3 is 13 amino acids. Germline V gene sequence: CDR1 SEHNR, CDR2 FQNEAQ (reference sequence). Trimming pared 3 bases from V and 2 bases from J, leaving 8 bases between. The CDR3, as DNA: TGTGCCAGCAGCTTGGACGGACCCTACGAGCAGTACTTC. The encoded protein is CASSLDGPYEQYF.